The entry that follows covers one T cell receptor (beta chain) sequence. These data originate in a study of blood T cell repertoires in COVID-19. Assignments of participants to cohorts depended upon their own reported clinical history. The recovered donors of Cohort 3 showed two negative PCRs, clearance, or symptom resolution. V lost 5 bases and J lost 3, with 10 bases in between. The CDR3 extends over 13 amino acids. The germline gives CDR1 KGHSH, CDR2 LQKENI. Original analysis: Researchers report that nucleated cell counts were estimated from reference gene primer amplification. Method: immunoSEQ multiplex PCR; TCRdb's copy keeps in-frame clones and lacks some. The DNA was the basis for D and trimming; V, J and clone size are from that table. Of under 300,000 clones listed, under 90% were seen once; the top ten hold roughly a sixth.

The chain combines TRBV18 with TRBJ1-1; maybe TRBD1 (6 bases). The source material was PBMCs or T cells enriched from blood (not recorded which). The receptor's source is a man aged 18-30 years who had recovered from COVID-19. The CDR3 is CASSSAGDTEAFF. In DNA, the CDR3 is TGTGCCAGCTCATCGGCAGGGGACACTGAAGCTTTCTTT.